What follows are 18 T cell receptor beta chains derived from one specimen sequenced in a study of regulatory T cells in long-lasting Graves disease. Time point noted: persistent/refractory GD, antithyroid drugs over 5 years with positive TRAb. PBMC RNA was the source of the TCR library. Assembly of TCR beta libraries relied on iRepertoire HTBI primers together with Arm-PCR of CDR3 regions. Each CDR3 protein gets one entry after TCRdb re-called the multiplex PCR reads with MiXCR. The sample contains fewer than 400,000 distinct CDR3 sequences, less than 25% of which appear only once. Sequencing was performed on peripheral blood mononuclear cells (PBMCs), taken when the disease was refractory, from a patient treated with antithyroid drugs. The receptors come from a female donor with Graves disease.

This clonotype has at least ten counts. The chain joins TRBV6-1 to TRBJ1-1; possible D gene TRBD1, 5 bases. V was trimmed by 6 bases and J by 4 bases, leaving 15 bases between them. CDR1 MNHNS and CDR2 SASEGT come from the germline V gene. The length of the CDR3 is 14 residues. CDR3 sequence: CASSLNLGTTEAFF. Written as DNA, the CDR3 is TGTGCCAGCAGCCTAAACCTAGGGACCACTGAAGCTTTCTTT.

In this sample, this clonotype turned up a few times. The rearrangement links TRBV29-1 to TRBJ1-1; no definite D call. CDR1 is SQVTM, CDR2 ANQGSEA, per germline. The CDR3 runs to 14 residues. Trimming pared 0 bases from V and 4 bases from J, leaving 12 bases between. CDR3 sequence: CSVEEVSRATEAFF. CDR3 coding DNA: TGCAGCGTTGAAGAAGTTTCCCGAGCCACTGAAGCTTTCTTT.

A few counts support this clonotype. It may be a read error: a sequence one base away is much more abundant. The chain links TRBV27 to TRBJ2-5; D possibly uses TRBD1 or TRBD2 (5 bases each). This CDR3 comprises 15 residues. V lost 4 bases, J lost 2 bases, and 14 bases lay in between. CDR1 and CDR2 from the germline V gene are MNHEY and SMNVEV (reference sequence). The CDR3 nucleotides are TGTGCCAGCAGTTCCCGCTGGGGACGGCAAGAGACCCAGTACTTC. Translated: CASSSRWGRQETQYF.

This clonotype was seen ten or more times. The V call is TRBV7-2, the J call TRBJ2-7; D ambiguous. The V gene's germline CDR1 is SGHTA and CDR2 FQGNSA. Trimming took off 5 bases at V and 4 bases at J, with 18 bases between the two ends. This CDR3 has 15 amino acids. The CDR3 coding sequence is TGTGCCAGCAGCCCCCCGGTGTCTAGTAAGTACGAGCAGTACTTC. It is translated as CASSPPVSSKYEQYF.

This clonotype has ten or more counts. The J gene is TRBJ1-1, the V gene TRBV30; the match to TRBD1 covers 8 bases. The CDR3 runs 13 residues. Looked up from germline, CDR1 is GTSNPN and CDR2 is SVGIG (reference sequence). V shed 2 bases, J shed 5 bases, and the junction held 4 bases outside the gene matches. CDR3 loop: CAWSQGASTEAFF. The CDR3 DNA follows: TGTGCCTGGAGTCAGGGGGCGTCTACTGAAGCTTTCTTT.

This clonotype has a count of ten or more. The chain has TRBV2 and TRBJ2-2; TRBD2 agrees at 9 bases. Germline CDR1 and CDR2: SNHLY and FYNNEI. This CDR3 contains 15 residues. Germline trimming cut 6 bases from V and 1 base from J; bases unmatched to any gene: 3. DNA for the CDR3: TGTGCCAGCAGATTGACTAGCGGGAACACCGGGGAGCTGTTTTTT. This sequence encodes CASRLTSGNTGELFF. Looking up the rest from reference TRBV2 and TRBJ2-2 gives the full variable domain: EPEVTQTPSHQVTQMGQEVILRCVPISNHLYFYWYRQILGQKVEFLVSFYNNEISEKSEIFDDQFSVERPDGSNFTLKIRSTKLEDSAMYFCASRLTSGNTGELFFGEGSRLTVL.

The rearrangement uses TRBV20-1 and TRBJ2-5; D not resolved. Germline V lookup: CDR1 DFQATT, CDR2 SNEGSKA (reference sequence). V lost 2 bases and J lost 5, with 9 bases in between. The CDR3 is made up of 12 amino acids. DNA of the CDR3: TGCAGTGCTAGACAAGGCCCCGAGACCCAGTACTTC. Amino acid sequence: CSARQGPETQYF.

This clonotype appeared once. The CDR3 loop reads CASSSDWTPDPYEQYF. In DNA, the CDR3 is TGTGCCAGCAGCTCGGACTGGACACCGGACCCCTACGAGCAGTACTTC. The chain has TRBV7-6 and TRBJ2-7; D assignment may be TRBD1 or TRBD2 (5 bases each). There are 16 residues in the CDR3. Germline CDR1 and CDR2: SGHVS and FNYEAQ. V lost 4 bases and J 2 bases, leaving 18 bases between the germline ends.

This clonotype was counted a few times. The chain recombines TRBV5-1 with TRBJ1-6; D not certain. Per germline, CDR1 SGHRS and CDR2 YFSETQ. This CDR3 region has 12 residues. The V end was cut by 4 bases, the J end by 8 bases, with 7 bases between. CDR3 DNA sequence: TGCGCCAGCAGCACCTCAGATTCACCCCTCCACTTT. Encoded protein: CASSTSDSPLHF.

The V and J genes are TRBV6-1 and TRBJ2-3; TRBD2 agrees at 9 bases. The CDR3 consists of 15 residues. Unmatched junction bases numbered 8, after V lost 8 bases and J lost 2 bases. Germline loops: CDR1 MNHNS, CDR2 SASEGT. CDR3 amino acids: CASLGLAGSTDTQYF. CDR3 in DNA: TGTGCCAGCCTCGGGCTAGCGGGATCCACAGATACGCAGTATTTT.

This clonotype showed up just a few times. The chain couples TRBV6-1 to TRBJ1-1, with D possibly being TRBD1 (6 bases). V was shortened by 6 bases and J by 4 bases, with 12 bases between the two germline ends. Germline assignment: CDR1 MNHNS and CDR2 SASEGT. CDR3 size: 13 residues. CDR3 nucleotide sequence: TGTGCCAGCAGGCCCAGGGGTATCACTGAAGCTTTCTTT. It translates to CASRPRGITEAFF.

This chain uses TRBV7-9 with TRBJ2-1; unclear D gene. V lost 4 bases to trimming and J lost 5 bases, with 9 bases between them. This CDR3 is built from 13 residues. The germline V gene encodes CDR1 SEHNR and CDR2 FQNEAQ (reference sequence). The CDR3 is CASSSGPDNEQFF. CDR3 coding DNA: TGTGCCAGCAGCTCCGGACCGGACAATGAGCAGTTCTTC. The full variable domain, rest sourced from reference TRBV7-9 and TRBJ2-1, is DTGVSQNPRHKITKRGQNVTFRCDPISEHNRLYWYRQTLGQGPEFLTYFQNEAQLEKSRLLSDRFSAERPKGSFSTLEIQRTEQGDSAMYLCASSSGPDNEQFFGPGTRLTVL.

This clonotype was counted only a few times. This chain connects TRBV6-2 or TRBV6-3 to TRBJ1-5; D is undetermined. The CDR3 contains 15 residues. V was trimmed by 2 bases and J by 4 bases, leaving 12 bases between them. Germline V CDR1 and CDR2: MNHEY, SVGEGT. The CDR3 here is CASSYPEGRNQPQHF. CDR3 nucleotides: TGTGCCAGCAGTTACCCAGAGGGAAGGAATCAGCCCCAGCATTTT.

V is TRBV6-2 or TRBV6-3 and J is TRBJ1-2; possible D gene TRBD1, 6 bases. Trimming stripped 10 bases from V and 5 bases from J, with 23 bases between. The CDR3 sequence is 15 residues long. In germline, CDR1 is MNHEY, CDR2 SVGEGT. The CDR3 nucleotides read TGTGCCATCTCCTGGGACATCGGGATCGGGTATGGCTACACCTTC. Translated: CAISWDIGIGYGYTF.

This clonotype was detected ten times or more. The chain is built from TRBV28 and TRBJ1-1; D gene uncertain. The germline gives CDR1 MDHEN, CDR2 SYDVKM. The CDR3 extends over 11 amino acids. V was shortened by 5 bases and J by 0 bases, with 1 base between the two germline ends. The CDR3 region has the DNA TGTGCCAGCAGTATGAACACTGAAGCTTTCTTT. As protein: CASSMNTEAFF.

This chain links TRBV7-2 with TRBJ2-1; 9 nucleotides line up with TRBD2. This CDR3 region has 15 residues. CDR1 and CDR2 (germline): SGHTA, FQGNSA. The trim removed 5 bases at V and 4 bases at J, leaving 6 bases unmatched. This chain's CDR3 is CASSITSGPYNEQFF. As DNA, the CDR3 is TGTGCCAGCAGCATCACTAGCGGGCCTTACAATGAGCAGTTCTTC.

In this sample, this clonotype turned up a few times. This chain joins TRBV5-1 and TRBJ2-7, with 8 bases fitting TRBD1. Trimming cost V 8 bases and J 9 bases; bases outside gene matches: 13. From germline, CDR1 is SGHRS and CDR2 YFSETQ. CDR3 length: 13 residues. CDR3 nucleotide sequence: TGCGCCAGGGGTACCAGGGGGCGCTTAGGGCAGTACTTC. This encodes CARGTRGRLGQYF.

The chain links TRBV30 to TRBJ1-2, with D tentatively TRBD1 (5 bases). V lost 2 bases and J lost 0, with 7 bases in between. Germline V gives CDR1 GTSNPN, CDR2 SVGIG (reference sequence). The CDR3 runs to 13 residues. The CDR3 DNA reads TGTGCCTGGAGTCTAGGGGCTAACTATGGCTACACCTTC. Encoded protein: CAWSLGANYGYTF.